This record looks at one T cell receptor beta chain sequence and its context. This sample is part of a study of Tregs in tolerant kidney transplant recipients. TCRdb's copy holds only in-frame clones and misses some; the assay was immunoSEQ multiplex PCR. The sample records about 69,000 clones, approximately 91% being singletons. Germline CDR1 MDHEN, CDR2 SYDVKM. The CDR3 spans 16 residues. Trimming removed 5 bases from V and 8 bases from J; junction bases left unmatched: 15. The sample in question was CD4+ T cells from blood, obtained before the transplant. This sequence was found in a human donor who received a combined kidney and bone marrow transplant. The rearrangement uses TRBV28 and TRBJ2-1; 7 bases match TRBD1. In DNA form, the CDR3 reads TGTGCCAGCAGTCCCCCCAGACAGGGTTCGAGGGATGAGCAGTTCTTC. Protein product: CASSPPRQGSRDEQFF.